The 4 T cell receptor beta chains in this list originate from one sample, sequenced in a study of CD8 T cells in ankylosing spondylitis. Antigens for these TCRs are unknown. General observations from the study: Typical of ankylosing spondylitis blood, it appeared, was a TCR beta motif of several highly homologous variants.

TCRdb re-called the 5' RACE reads through MiXCR, storing one row per CDR3 protein. The sample includes fewer than 250,000 distinct CDR3 sequences, around 20% of them seen just once. Source material: blood, either unsorted or a sorted T cell fraction (not recorded which). These receptors came from a male donor with ankylosing spondylitis.

The chain uses TRBV7-6 and TRBJ2-1, with 11 bases aligning to TRBD2. The CDR3 spans 14 residues. The germline V gene encodes CDR1 SGHVS and CDR2 FNYEAQ. V lost 3 bases to trimming and J lost 7 bases; unmatched junction nucleotides: 2. The chain's CDR3 is CASSFWTSGNEQFF. The DNA of the CDR3 is TGTGCCAGCAGCTTCTGGACTAGCGGGAATGAGCAGTTCTTC. The full variable domain, with the rest looked up from reference TRBV7-6 and TRBJ2-1, is GAGVSQSPRYKVTKRGQDVALRCDPISGHVSLYWYRQALGQGPEFLTYFNYEAQQDKSGLPNDRFSAERPEGSISTLTIQRTEQRDSAMYRCASSFWTSGNEQFFGPGTRLTVL.

CDR3 DNA sequence: TGTGCCAGCAGCTTAGCGCGGGGACAGGGGAACACTGAAGCTTTCTTT. Translated: CASSLARGQGNTEAFF. This chain uses TRBV7-9 with TRBJ1-1; TRBD1 matches 9 bases. This CDR3 is built from 16 residues. The germline V gene has CDR1 SEHNR and CDR2 FQNEAQ (reference sequence). Trimming removed 0 bases from V and 1 base from J; junction bases left unmatched: 3. Drawing the rest from reference TRBV7-9 and TRBJ1-1, the complete variable domain is DTGVSQNPRHKITKRGQNVTFRCDPISEHNRLYWYRQTLGQGPEFLTYFQNEAQLEKSRLLSDRFSAERPKGSFSTLEIQRTEQGDSAMYLCASSLARGQGNTEAFFGQGTRLTVV.

The chain employs TRBV4-3 and TRBJ2-7; D perhaps matches TRBD2 (6 bases). The CDR3 sequence is 15 residues long. CDR1 and CDR2 from the germline V gene are LGHNA and YSLEER. Trimming took 0 bases from V and 1 from J, leaving 10 bases between them. The DNA of the CDR3 is TGCGCCAGCAGCCAAGATGCCGGGGGATCCTACGAGCAGTACTTC. It codes for CASSQDAGGSYEQYF.

In its sample, this clonotype was seen a few times. V and J are TRBV12-3 or TRBV12-4 and TRBJ2-2; 9 bases fit TRBD1. V lost 3 bases and J lost 6; bases outside the gene matches: 8. The CDR3 is 16 amino acids. CDR3 coding DNA: TGTGCCAGCAGTTTTAACCCAACAGGGGGCTCCGGGGAGCTGTTTTTT. This codes for CASSFNPTGGSGELFF.